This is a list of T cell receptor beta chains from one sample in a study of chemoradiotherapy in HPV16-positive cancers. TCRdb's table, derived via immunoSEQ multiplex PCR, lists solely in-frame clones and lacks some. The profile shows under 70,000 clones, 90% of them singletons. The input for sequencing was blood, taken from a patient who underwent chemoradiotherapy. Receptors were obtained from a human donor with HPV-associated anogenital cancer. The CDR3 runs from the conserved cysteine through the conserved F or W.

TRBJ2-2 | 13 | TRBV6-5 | CASSYFQGGELFF
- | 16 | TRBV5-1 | CASSTSSTGARYEQYF
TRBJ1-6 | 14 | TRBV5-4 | CASTLEGTNSPLHF
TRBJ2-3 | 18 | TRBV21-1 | CASKSYRTGGSRTDTQYF
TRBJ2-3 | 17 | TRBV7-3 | CASSLSPWAPSTDTQYF
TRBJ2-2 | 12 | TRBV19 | CASSTGAGELFF
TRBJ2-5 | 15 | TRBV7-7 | CATSSGRVGQETQYF
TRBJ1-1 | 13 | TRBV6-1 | CASSLGRDSEAFF
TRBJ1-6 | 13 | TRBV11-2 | CASAGQNNSPLHF
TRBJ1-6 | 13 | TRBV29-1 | CSVEMGQGTPLHF
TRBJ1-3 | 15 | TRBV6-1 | CAREVQGTSGNTIYF
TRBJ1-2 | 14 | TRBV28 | CASSRPEGVYGYTF
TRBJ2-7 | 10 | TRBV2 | CASGGTGAQF
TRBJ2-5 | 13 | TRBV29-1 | CSVEARQKETQYF
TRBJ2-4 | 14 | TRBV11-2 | CASSLDPGQGRRYF
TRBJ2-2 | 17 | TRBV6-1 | CASSEVLAGGLAGELFF
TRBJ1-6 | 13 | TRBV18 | CASSPGVDSPLHF